This entry lists 30 T cell receptor beta chains sequenced from one sample in a study of Ad26.COV2.S vaccination and SARS-CoV-2 variants. This table comes from immunoSEQ multiplex PCR, and its TCRdb copy is limited to in-frame clones, with some not included. This table holds 380,000 or so clones, 88% found once. The treatment here: roughly 18 received Ad26.COV2.S at low or high dose, single or two shots; several received placebo; per-sample allocation not given. All samples were drawn on day 63, counting from the first vaccine or placebo injection. The sample was peripheral blood, taken in a trial of Ad26.COV2.S vaccine versus placebo. The source of these receptors is a person aged 18-60 years who received the Ad26.COV2.S COVID-19 vaccine or a placebo.

J is TRBJ2-7 and V is TRBV25-1, with D possibly matching TRBD1 (6 bases). The CDR3 contains 15 residues. Deletions cut 3 bases from V and 5 bases from J, with 17 bases between. From germline, CDR1 is MGHDK and CDR2 SYGVNS. The CDR3 region has the DNA TGTGCCAGCAGTGACTCAGGGGCTTTTCCCCACGAGCAGTACTTC. Encoded protein: CASSDSGAFPHEQYF.

The CDR3, as DNA: TGTGCCAGCAGCTCCCGGACAGGGGGTCCCTTTGAAGCTTTCTTT. It specifies CASSSRTGGPFEAFF. The chain recombines TRBV7-9 with TRBJ1-1, with 10 bases that match TRBD1. The CDR3 runs 15 residues. V gave up 4 bases and J gave up 7 bases; unmatched junction bases: 9. The germline V gene encodes CDR1 SEHNR and CDR2 FQNEAQ (reference sequence).

The J gene is TRBJ1-6, the V gene TRBV4-1; D remains ambiguous. The germline V and J ends were trimmed by 0 bases and 10 bases, with 13 bases remaining between them. Germline V CDR1 and CDR2: MGHRA, YSYEKL. CDR3 size: 15 residues. CDR3 sequence: CASSQDHALRSPLHF. CDR3 in DNA: TGCGCCAGCAGCCAAGATCACGCCTTACGGTCACCCCTCCACTTT.

The chain joins TRBV15 to TRBJ1-3; a weak D match, TRBD1 (6 bases). Trimming stripped 0 bases from V and 0 bases from J, with 18 bases between. Germline assignment: CDR1 LNHNV and CDR2 YYDKDF (reference sequence). The CDR3 runs 19 residues. The CDR3 region is CATSRDSSFGGHSGNTIYF. As DNA, the CDR3 is TGTGCCACCAGCAGAGATTCCAGTTTCGGGGGGCACTCTGGAAACACCATATATTTT.

This chain links TRBV3-1 (or the pseudogene TRBV3-2) with TRBJ1-2; 10 nucleotides agree with TRBD1. Trimming cost V 4 bases and J 7 bases; bases outside gene matches: 6. CDR3 size: 14 residues. Per germline, CDR1 LGHDT and CDR2 YNNKEL (reference sequence). CDR3 loop: CASSPGQGGGGYTF. The CDR3 DNA sequence: TGTGCCAGCAGCCCCGGACAGGGGGGCGGTGGCTACACCTTC.

This sequence joins TRBV27 and TRBJ1-2, with 9 bases matching TRBD1. Germline CDR1 MNHEY, CDR2 SMNVEV (reference sequence). The CDR3 consists of 16 residues. J was trimmed by 3 bases and V by 5 bases; bases with no gene match: 10. The CDR3 DNA is TGTGCCAGCAGTCGGACAGGGGATTATAGCGACTATGGCTACACCTTC. Translating it yields CASSRTGDYSDYGYTF.

The chain combines TRBV5-1 with TRBJ2-1; TRBD1 matches at 8 bases. This CDR3 is built from 14 residues. Germline CDR1 reads SGHRS; CDR2 reads YFSETQ. V shed 7 bases, J shed 4 bases, and the junction held 7 bases outside the gene matches. The CDR3 DNA reads TGCGCCAGCTCCGGGACAGGAGCGTACAATGAGCAGTTCTTC. Translating gives CASSGTGAYNEQFF.

This chain's CDR3 is CASRSSPGFNYGYTF. The CDR3 coding sequence is TGTGCCAGTAGATCCAGTCCGGGTTTTAACTATGGCTACACCTTC. This sequence joins TRBV19 and TRBJ1-2; D unclear. Trimming shortened V by 6 bases and J by 1 base, and 15 bases separated the two germline ends. The CDR3 totals 15 residues. Germline loops: CDR1 LNHDA, CDR2 SQIVND (reference sequence). Looking up the rest from reference TRBV19 and TRBJ1-2 gives the full variable domain: DGGITQSPKYLFRKEGQNVTLSCEQNLNHDAMYWYRQDPGQGLRLIYYSQIVNDFQKGDIAEGYSVSREKKESFPLTVTSAQKNPTAFYLCASRSSPGFNYGYTFGSGTRLTVV.

The chain couples TRBV10-3 to TRBJ2-3; TRBD2 agrees at 7 bases. V gave up 10 bases and J gave up 2 bases; unmatched junction bases: 3. CDR3 length: 12 amino acids. Germline CDR1 reads ENHRY; CDR2 reads SYGVKD. This chain's CDR3 is CASRGDTDTQYF. The CDR3 nucleotides read TGTGCCAGCCGGGGGGACACAGATACGCAGTATTTT.

V is TRBV28 and J is TRBJ2-7; D unclear. V dropped 2 bases and J dropped 1 base, with 6 bases sitting between them. CDR1 MDHEN and CDR2 SYDVKM come from the germline V gene. This CDR3 comprises 13 residues. CDR3 sequence (DNA): TGTGCCAGCAGTTTACTCGTATCCTACGAGCAGTACTTC. It codes for CASSLLVSYEQYF.

The chain couples TRBV7-2 to TRBJ1-3; perhaps TRBD1 as D (5 bases). CDR1 and CDR2 from the germline V gene are SGHTA and FQGNSA. Trimming removed 3 bases from V and 4 bases from J, with 10 bases in between. The CDR3 covers 14 residues. CDR3 region: CASSLQGYGNTIYF. DNA of the CDR3: TGTGCCAGCAGCTTGCAGGGCTACGGAAACACCATATATTTT. Complete variable domain (other parts from reference TRBV7-2 and TRBJ1-3): GAGVSQSPSNKVTEKGKDVELRCDPISGHTALYWYRQSLGQGLEFLIYFQGNSAPDKSGLPSDRFSAERTGGSVSTLTIQRTQQEDSAVYLCASSLQGYGNTIYFGEGSWLTVV.

Here the CDR3 reads CASSLGENTEAFF. The DNA of the CDR3 is TGTGCCAGCAGCTTAGGGGAGAACACTGAAGCTTTCTTT. The chain has TRBV7-6 and TRBJ1-1; the D is unclear. Germline V gives CDR1 SGHVS, CDR2 FNYEAQ. CDR3 length: 13 amino acids. The ends were cut back, 1 base at V and 1 base at J, with 4 bases in the middle.

V usage is TRBV4-3 and J usage is TRBJ1-4; perhaps TRBD1 as D (5 bases). The germline CDR1 and CDR2 sequences are LGHNA and YSLEER. The V end lost 0 bases, the J end lost 10 bases, and 12 bases lay between the germline ends. The CDR3 covers 14 residues. CDR3: CASSQDSQGGKLFF. CDR3 nucleotides: TGCGCCAGCAGCCAAGATAGTCAGGGAGGAAAACTGTTTTTT.

This clone has a handful of counts. V and J are TRBV5-1 and TRBJ2-2, with D unclear. The CDR3 is 14 residues long. Trimming took off 5 bases at V and 0 bases at J, with 8 bases between the two ends. CDR1 SGHRS and CDR2 YFSETQ come from the germline V gene. CDR3 bases: TGCGCCAGCAGTCAGACCACGAACACCGGGGAGCTGTTTTTT. As protein: CASSQTTNTGELFF.

The J gene is TRBJ2-3, the V gene TRBV9; TRBD2 matches at 12 bases. Germline assignment: CDR1 SGDLS and CDR2 YYNGEE. J was trimmed by 8 bases and V by 0 bases; bases with no gene match: 7. The CDR3 extends over 16 amino acids. The chain's CDR3 is CASSVATSGGTGTQYF. The CDR3 bases are TGTGCCAGCAGCGTAGCTACTAGCGGGGGGACGGGTACGCAGTATTTT.

This chain joins TRBV4-3 and TRBJ2-5; 7 nucleotides match TRBD2. Germline V CDR1 and CDR2: LGHNA, YSLEER. V shed 4 bases and J 5 bases; nucleotides not matched to a gene: 10. The CDR3 extends over 15 amino acids. This chain's CDR3 is CASSPTDLGGETQYF. The CDR3 DNA sequence: TGCGCCAGCAGCCCGACAGACCTGGGGGGGGAGACCCAGTACTTC.

The chain employs TRBV3-1 (or the pseudogene TRBV3-2) and TRBJ2-3; D remains ambiguous. The CDR3 runs 14 residues. Germline V gene data show CDR1 as LGHDT and CDR2 as YNNKEL (reference sequence). V lost 4 bases and J 3 bases, leaving 11 bases between the germline ends. The CDR3 loop reads CASSRSLATDTQYF. The CDR3, as DNA: TGTGCCAGCAGCCGCTCCCTGGCAACAGATACGCAGTATTTT.

This chain connects TRBV6-6 to TRBJ2-7; no clear D gene. From germline, CDR1 is MNHNY and CDR2 SVGAGI (reference sequence). CDR3 length: 13 residues. V lost 5 bases and J 7 bases, leaving 15 bases between the germline ends. The CDR3 DNA sequence: TGTGCCAGCAGTACGACGGGTTTAGGGGAGCAGTACTTC. It is translated as CASSTTGLGEQYF.

For this clone: Other DNA sequences in this specimen translate into the identical CDR3. CDR3 DNA sequence: TGTGCCAGCAGCGTAGAGAGAGATACGCAGTATTTT. Translating it yields CASSVERDTQYF. This rearrangement joins TRBV9 to TRBJ2-3; D not resolved. V gave up 0 bases and J gave up 5 bases, with 4 bases separating them. The CDR3 runs 12 residues. The germline gives CDR1 SGDLS, CDR2 YYNGEE.

The chain joins TRBV4-2 to TRBJ2-3; 7 bases are shared with TRBD2. Germline CDR1 and CDR2: LGHNA and YNFKEQ. The trim removed 4 bases at V and 0 bases at J, leaving 7 bases unmatched. The length of the CDR3 is 16 residues. In nucleotides, the CDR3 is TGTGCCAGCAGCCCATGGGGGGGGTCTAGCACAGATACGCAGTATTTT. It codes for CASSPWGGSSTDTQYF.

V usage is TRBV19 and J usage is TRBJ2-5; TRBD1 agrees at 10 bases. Losses at the gene ends were 5 bases for V and 4 bases for J; bases not matched to a gene: 7. Germline V gene sequence: CDR1 LNHDA, CDR2 SQIVND (reference sequence). The CDR3 is 15 amino acids. CDR3 loop: CASSRRTGGGETQYF. CDR3 sequence (DNA): TGTGCCAGTAGTCGCCGGACAGGGGGAGGAGAGACCCAGTACTTC.

The chain employs TRBV12-3 or TRBV12-4 and TRBJ2-2; 8 nucleotides align to TRBD1. The CDR3 extends over 13 amino acids. J was trimmed by 12 bases and V by 4 bases; bases with no gene match: 7. The CDR3 nucleotides read TGTGCCAGCAGTTCTGGACAGGGTGTAAAGCTGTTTTTT. This sequence encodes CASSSGQGVKLFF.

CDR3 in DNA: TGCGCCAGCAGCCAAGAGGTCTCGAGTACTGGCACAGATACGCAGTATTTT. Its translation: CASSQEVSSTGTDTQYF. V gene TRBV4-3 combines with J gene TRBJ2-3; D not resolved. The CDR3 totals 17 residues. Trimming pared 0 bases from V and 1 base from J, leaving 14 bases between. CDR1 and CDR2 (germline): LGHNA, YSLEER.

The table lists this clone with a count of one. The V gene is TRBV14, the J gene TRBJ1-5; possible D gene TRBD1, 5 bases. Germline loops: CDR1 SGHDN, CDR2 FVKESK. V lost 6 bases, J lost 0 bases, and 12 bases lay in between. The length of the CDR3 is 15 residues. CDR3 coding DNA: TGTGCCAGCAGGGGGGGAGGTTATAGCAATCAGCCCCAGCATTTT. Translated: CASRGGGYSNQPQHF.

The genes are TRBV30 and TRBJ1-1; no reliable D call. Germline CDR1 and CDR2: GTSNPN and SVGIG (reference sequence). V lost 0 bases, J lost 2 bases, and 16 bases lay in between. CDR3 length equals 16 residues. DNA of the CDR3: TGTGCCTGGAGTGTCCCCTCAAGTGCAGGCAACACTGAAGCTTTCTTT. It codes for CAWSVPSSAGNTEAFF.

The CDR3 here is CASSPSPQHYTQYF. The DNA for the CDR3 is TGTGCCAGCAGCCCCAGCCCCCAACACTATACGCAGTATTTT. The genes are TRBV11-2 and TRBJ2-3, with unresolved D. Between the trimmed V and J ends, which lost 5 bases and 7 bases, there was a span of 16 bases. This CDR3 has 14 residues. The V gene's germline CDR1 is SGHAT and CDR2 FQNNGV.

The chain employs TRBV7-9 and TRBJ1-1; D unclear. Trimming left V 1 base short and J 7 bases short, with 13 bases between. Germline V CDR1 and CDR2: SEHNR, FQNEAQ (reference sequence). The CDR3 totals 14 residues. The CDR3 DNA reads as TGTGCCAGCAGCTTAGTAGACACAAGAGATGAAGCTTTCTTT. Encoded protein: CASSLVDTRDEAFF.

This clone appeared a few times. The gene calls are TRBV7-8 and TRBJ2-2, with 7 positions matching TRBD2. The V gene's germline CDR1 is SGHVS and CDR2 FQNEAQ. This CDR3 spans 16 amino acids. Trimming took 5 bases from V and 6 from J; bases not matched to a gene: 12. In DNA form, the CDR3 reads TGTGCCAGCAGCCAACGAGCGTCGGGGGGATCCGGGGAGCTGTTTTTT. It is translated as CASSQRASGGSGELFF.

The rearrangement links TRBV2 to TRBJ2-2, with D maybe TRBD2 (6 bases). Germline assignment: CDR1 SNHLY and CDR2 FYNNEI. V gave up 6 bases and J gave up 2 bases, with 13 bases separating them. This CDR3 is built from 15 residues. The CDR3 protein is CASRRSGTNTGELFF. CDR3 nucleotides: TGTGCCAGCAGGCGTTCCGGGACTAACACCGGGGAGCTGTTTTTT.

The J gene is TRBJ1-5, the V gene TRBV29-1, with no clear D. Trimming removed 6 bases at V and 1 base at J, with 7 bases between. The CDR3 is 12 residues long. Per the germline V gene, CDR1 is SQVTM and CDR2 is ANQGSEA. The CDR3 sequence: CSVEESNQPQHF. CDR3 nucleotide sequence: TGCAGCGTCGAGGAGAGCAATCAGCCCCAGCATTTT.